This T cell receptor (beta chain) derives from a study of CD8+CD57+ T cells in acquired aplastic anemia. This clonotype was counted at least ten times. Genomic DNA acted as the template from which TCR beta VDJ combination and CDR3 sequence profiling were carried out. TCRdb re-called the reads with MiXCR, one entry per CDR3 protein. The sample records some 200,000 distinct CDR3 sequences, over 55% being singletons. Germline CDR1 and CDR2: SGHDN and FVKESK. Trimming took 3 bases from V and 2 from J; bases not matched to a gene: 1. The CDR3 loop spans 13 amino acids. V usage is TRBV14 and J usage is TRBJ2-7; TRBD1 aligns across 7 bases. The origin of this receptor is a human donor in good health. Material for sequencing was sorted CD4+, CD8+, or CD8+CD57+ T cells (not recorded which) from PBMCs. The CDR3 bases are TGTGCCAGCAGCCAGGGGACAGCCTACGAGCAGTACTTC. It is translated as CASSQGTAYEQYF.